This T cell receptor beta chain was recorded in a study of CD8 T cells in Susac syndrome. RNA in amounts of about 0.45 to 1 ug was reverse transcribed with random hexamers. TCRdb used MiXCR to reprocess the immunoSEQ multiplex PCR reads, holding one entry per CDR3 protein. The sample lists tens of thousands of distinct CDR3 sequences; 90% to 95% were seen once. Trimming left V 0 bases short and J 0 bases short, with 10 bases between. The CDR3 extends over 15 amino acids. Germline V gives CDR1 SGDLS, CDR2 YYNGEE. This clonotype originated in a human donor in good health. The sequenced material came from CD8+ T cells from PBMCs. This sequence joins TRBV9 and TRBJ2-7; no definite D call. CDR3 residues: CASSVGALPSYEQYF. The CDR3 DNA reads TGTGCCAGCAGCGTAGGCGCGCTTCCCTCCTACGAGCAGTACTTC.